This T cell receptor (beta chain) emerged from a study of neurological immune-mediated disorders (dated by TCRdb to the late 2010s). Some background on the complete study: Using UMI-based sequencing, the study compared peripheral blood TCR-beta repertoires from patients with HTLV-I-associated myelopathy (HAM/TSP), patients with multiple sclerosis, and healthy controls. Of the 70 or so subjects in the cohort, around 14 were HAM/TSP patients, about 34 were multiple sclerosis patients, and some 20 were healthy controls. Technical triplicate libraries were sequenced to precisely calculate the variability in frequency of each individual clone. Alongside PBMC samples, the set of approximately 100 TCR-beta libraries contained longitudinal samples, technical triplicates, and paired CD4+ and CD8+ T-cell subsets that had been sorted.

The sample's time point, from its label and the paper: technical triplicate 2. Unsorted PBMC libraries were generated from 2 million PBMCs stored in RNAlater at -80 °C until RNA extraction. Peripheral blood was subjected to Ficoll-Hypaque density gradient centrifugation to isolate PBMCs, which were then cryopreserved in liquid nitrogen. cDNA was synthesized by template-switch 5'RACE using a primer with a 10-nucleotide random unique molecular identifier that tagged each TCR transcript. Over 170 million TCR-beta sequences, covering 15-18 subjects, were produced in each sequencing run. The RNeasy kit was used to extract total RNA. The KAPA Real-time Library Amplification kit was used to amplify TCR-beta VDJ regions with primers for the TCR constant region and the 5'RACE anchor. Sample indexes and Illumina adaptors were added in a first PCR, after which library yield was increased in a second PCR. After purification with Ampure beads, the TCR product of roughly 650 bp was size-selected on a 2% E-gel SizeSelection system. Before pooling, libraries had their quality checked on a Bioanalyzer, their concentration measured with Qubit, and their quantity determined with the Kapa Library Quantification kit. An Illumina HiSeq 2500 was used to sequence the libraries paired-end at 2 x 150 bp. To increase sequence diversity, about 23-32% phiX was spiked into each library pool. In the paper's pipeline: Quality-filtered reads were processed with the UMI-based MiGEC pipeline, which removed over 85% of raw TCR sequences during error correction. VDJ genes were aligned to IMGT germline references, and clonotypes were defined by unique CDR3 amino acid sequence plus V-J genes. VDJtools evaluated clonal expansion, Shannon diversity and CDR3 relatedness (CalcPairwiseDistances, ClusterSamples); CLCbio workbench built phylogenetic trees. Expanded clones were defined as having at least 8 unique UMIs, based on coefficient-of-variation modelling across technical triplicates. The public reads were run again by TCRdb, first through fastp at Q25 and then through MiXCR, and only productive beta chains were kept. Rows matching on CDR3 protein sequence are summarized as one entry with the most common DNA and genes. These V and J calls derive from TCRdb rather than the authors' analysis. A total of around 56,000 distinct CDR3 sequences appear in this sample, approximately 25% of them only once. The biggest ten clones account for 3.5% to 5.5% of the sample.

This clonotype was observed many times. The antigen it recognizes is unknown. There are no base qualities to consult, and no much larger clone falls within one base. From a lookup of the germline V gene (reference sequence), CDR1 and CDR2 are DFQATT and SNEGSKA. The CDR3 starts with the cysteine, ends with the phenylalanine, and has 10 residues. The sequence is cut down to CDR3 DNA, 30 bases in frame from base 1. V is pared back by 3 bases and J by 7 bases, with 3 bases lying between the germline termini. General study outcomes and caveats: TCR clonal expansion was highest in HAM/TSP patients and lowest in MS patients, with MS patients falling below even healthy controls. No identical CDR3 amino acid sequences were shared among expanded clones across subjects, suggesting private TCR-beta repertoires in all groups.

The chain is assembled from TRBV20-1 and TRBJ1-4, with no reliable assignment of the D segment. The TCR sequence derives from a man in his sixties with HTLV-1-associated myelopathy (HAM/TSP). The sequencing input was PBMCs. CDR3 region: CSARGEKLFF. In nucleotides, the sequence is TGCAGTGCTAGGGGTGAAAAACTGTTTTTT.